This T cell receptor beta chain was documented in a study of blood T cells in healthy people across ages (dated by TCRdb to between 2014 and 2017). As for the study more broadly: Template switching captured roughly one uniquely barcoded TCR beta cDNA molecule per two T cells in model experiments. Using deep sequencing normalized with unique cDNA molecular identifiers, the study measured how TCR beta repertoire diversity changes with age. To avoid experimental bias, donors of different ages were distributed randomly across sequencing lanes. The study analyzed two additional independent replicas of 1 million unique cDNA reads from the same blood draw for two donors, one aged 18 to 29 and one aged 80 or older. The donors were divided into four age groups: young (average around 16 years), middle-aged (over 35), aged (roughly 66) and long-lived (82). What the work shows at the level of the full study, not this receptor alone: The long-lived group showed more naive CD4+ T cells, fewer expanded clones and increased TCR diversity than the aged group, suggesting age selection. Since profiling was done on bulk unsorted PBMCs, naive and antigen-experienced compartments could not be conclusively compared. As age increased, observed TCR beta diversity per million T cells dropped in a roughly linear way, and a significant reduction was already evident by age 40. The CMV infection status of donors was not known, potentially confounding age-related changes in expanded clonotypes. Estimates of total diversity from one million sequenced T cells were regarded as lower bounds and underestimates. A strong correlation was found between observed TCR beta diversity and the percentage of naive T cells measured by flow cytometry.

Including the terminal cysteine and phenylalanine, the CDR3 comprises 13 residues. Only the CDR3 region is kept as DNA, spanning 39 bases read in frame from base 1. Cut back by 6 bases and 3 bases, the V and J ends lie 14 bases apart. From the germline V gene (reference sequence), CDR1 is DFQATT and CDR2 is SNEGSKA. Library prep was done by 5' RACE. Sequenced on an Illumina HiSeq 2500. A second PCR of about 7 to 12 cycles was run with a J-beta primer mix and a sample-barcoded 5' primer. A template-switch 5' adaptor carrying 12 random nucleotides introduced a unique molecular identifier onto each TCR beta cDNA molecule. At least 2.5 million CDR3-containing paired-end reads were obtained from each sample. All of the RNA was converted into first-strand cDNA using the Mint cDNA synthesis kit, with a TRBC-specific oligonucleotide serving as the primer. All cDNA was treated with uracil-DNA glycosylase and then went through a first 18-cycle PCR with the universal primers M1SS and BC2_uni_R. Turning to the authors' computational methods: Normalization of each sample was performed by random selection of 1 million high-quality reads, each carrying a distinct molecular identifier. Reads with shared molecular identifiers were discarded instead of being binned into consensus sequences. CDR3 identification, clonotype clustering and error correction used MiTCR with a Q25 quality threshold and the strictest error-elimination algorithm. A nonparametric unseen species model using Euler transformation provided a lower-bound estimate of total TCR beta diversity. TCRdb reanalyzed the raw reads on its own, using fastp at Q25 for trimming and MiXCR for clone calling, and kept in-frame beta chains. Rows matching on CDR3 protein sequence are summarized as one entry with the most common DNA and genes. The V and J calls, along with clone size, are taken from TCRdb and not from the paper's own processing. The sample records more than 1 million distinct CDR3 sequences, 40% to 45% of which are singletons. The top ten clonotypes cover approximately 17% of the sample.

Systemically healthy Caucasian individuals from Russia, around 38 in total and aged about 6 to 90 years, were included as donors. Around 10 milliliters of peripheral blood were collected from each donor into EDTA-treated Vacutainer tubes. Ficoll-Paque density-gradient centrifugation was used to isolate PBMCs, with at least 6.5 million obtained per sample. Trizol reagent was used to extract total RNA from the PBMCs, yielding at least 5 micrograms per sample. For every donor, an aliquot of PBMCs went through flow cytometry to measure the percentages of naive CD45RAhigh/CD27high T cells. This clonotype has only a few counts. Its antigen is still unknown. Base qualities are not at hand, and no much larger clone is one base apart.

This clonotype originated in an older woman in good health. The sequence joins TRBV20-1 to TRBJ1-2; the D gene is unclear. The specimen was blood. The encoded CDR3 is CSAPGRVDYGYTF. The sequenced DNA: TGCAGTGCCCCGGGGAGGGTGGACTATGGCTACACCTTC.